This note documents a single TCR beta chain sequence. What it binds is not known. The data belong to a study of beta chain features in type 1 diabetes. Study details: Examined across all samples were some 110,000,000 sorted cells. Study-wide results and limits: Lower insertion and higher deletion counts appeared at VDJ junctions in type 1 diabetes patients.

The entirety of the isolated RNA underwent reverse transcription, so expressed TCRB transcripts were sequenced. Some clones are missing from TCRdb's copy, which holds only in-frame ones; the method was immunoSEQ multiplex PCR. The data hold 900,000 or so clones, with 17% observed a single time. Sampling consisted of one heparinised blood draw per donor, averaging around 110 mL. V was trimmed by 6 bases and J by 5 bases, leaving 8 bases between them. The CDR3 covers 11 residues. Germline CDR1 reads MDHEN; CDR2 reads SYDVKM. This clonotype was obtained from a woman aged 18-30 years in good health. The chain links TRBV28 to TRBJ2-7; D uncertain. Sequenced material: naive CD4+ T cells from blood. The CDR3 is CASRKYDEQYF. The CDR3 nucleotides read TGTGCCAGCAGAAAATATGACGAGCAGTACTTC.